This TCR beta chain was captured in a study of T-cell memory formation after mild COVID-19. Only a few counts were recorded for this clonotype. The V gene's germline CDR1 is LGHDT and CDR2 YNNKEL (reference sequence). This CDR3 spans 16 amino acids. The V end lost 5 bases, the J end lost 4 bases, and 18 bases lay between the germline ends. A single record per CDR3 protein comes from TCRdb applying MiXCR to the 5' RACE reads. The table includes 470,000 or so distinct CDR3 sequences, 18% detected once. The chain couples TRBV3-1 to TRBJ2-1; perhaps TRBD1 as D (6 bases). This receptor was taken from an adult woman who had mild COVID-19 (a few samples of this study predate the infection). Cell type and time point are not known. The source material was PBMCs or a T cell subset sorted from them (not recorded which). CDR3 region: CASSSPGTPLYNEQFF. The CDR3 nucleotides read TGTGCCAGCAGCAGCCCTGGGACACCTCTGTACAATGAGCAGTTCTTC.